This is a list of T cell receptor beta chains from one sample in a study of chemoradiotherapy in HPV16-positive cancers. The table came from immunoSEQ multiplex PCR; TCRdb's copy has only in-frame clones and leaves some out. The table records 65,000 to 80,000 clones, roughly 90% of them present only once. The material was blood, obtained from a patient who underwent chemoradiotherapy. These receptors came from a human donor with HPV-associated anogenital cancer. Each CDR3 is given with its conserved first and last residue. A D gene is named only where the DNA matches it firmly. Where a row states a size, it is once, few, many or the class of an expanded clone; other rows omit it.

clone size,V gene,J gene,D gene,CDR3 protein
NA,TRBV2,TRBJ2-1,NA,CASRDEHTGGPSNEQFF
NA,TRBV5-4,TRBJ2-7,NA,CASSLVPSYEQYF
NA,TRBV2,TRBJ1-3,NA,CASSEQGTRAIYF
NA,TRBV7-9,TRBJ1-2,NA,CASSPSGRHSYGYTF
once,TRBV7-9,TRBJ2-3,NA,CASSSPGVGGTDTQYF
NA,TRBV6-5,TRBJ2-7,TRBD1,CASVEDRASYEQYF
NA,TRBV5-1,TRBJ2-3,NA,CASSSYTTDTQYF
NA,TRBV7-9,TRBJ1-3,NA,CASSAGTSGNTIYF
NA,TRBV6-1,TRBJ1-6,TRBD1,CASRWTGGDDSPLHF
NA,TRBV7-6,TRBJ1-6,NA,CASSLRVQGTNSPLHF
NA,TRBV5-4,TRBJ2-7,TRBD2,CASSLPGLAGYEQYF
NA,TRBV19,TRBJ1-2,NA,CASSIRRASYGYTF
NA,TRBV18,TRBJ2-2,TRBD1,CASSPLSRDRGLAGELFF
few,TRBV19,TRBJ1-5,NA,CASNPGQTNQPQHF
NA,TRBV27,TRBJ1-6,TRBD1,CASSVTGVNSPLHF
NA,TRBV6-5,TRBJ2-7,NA,CASSYGQGSYEQYF
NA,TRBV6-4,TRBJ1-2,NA,CASSGGYYGYTF
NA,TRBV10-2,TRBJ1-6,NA,CASSEGVSPLHF
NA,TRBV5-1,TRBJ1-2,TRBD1,CASSVTGAYGYTF
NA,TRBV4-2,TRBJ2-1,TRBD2,CASSQTSGGYYNEQFF
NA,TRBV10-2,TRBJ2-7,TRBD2,CASSDPPGLGTYEQYF
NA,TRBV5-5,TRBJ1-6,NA,CASSFERGHNSPLHF
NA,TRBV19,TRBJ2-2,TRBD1,CASSSGQEAGELFF
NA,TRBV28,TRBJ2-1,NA,CASSPRPRLYNEQFF
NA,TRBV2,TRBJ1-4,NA,CASAIREGDEKLFF
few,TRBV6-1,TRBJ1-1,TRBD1,CASSAQKLTGLATEAFF
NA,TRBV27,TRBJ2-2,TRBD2,CASSFTPGLAGKNTGELFF
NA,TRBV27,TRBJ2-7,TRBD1,CASSSGTGIYEQYF
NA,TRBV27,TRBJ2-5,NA,CASSLLTYDMGPGTQYF
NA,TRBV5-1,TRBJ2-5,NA,CASSLVGALQETQYF
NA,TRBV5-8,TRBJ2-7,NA,CASSLIRVREQYF
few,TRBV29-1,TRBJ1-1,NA,CSVRDITAFF
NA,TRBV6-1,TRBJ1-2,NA,CASSVGNYGYTF
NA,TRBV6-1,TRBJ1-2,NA,CASNREEKSGYTF
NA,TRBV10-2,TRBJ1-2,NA,CASSEAGLYGYTF
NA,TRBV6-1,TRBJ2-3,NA,CASGERGGLATDTQYF
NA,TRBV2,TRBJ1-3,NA,CASSQGTLNFSGNTIYF